These 29 T cell receptor beta chains came from one sample sequenced in a study of cytotoxic CD8 clonotypes in ibrutinib-treated CLL. Repertoires were generated with immunoSEQ multiplex PCR, while TCRdb's copy carries only in-frame clones and drops some. The data show 150,000 to 200,000 clones, nearly 90% seen once. Material: PBMCs, obtained at disease progression, from a patient treated with ibrutinib. Receptors were obtained from a human donor with chronic lymphocytic leukemia.

The rearrangement links TRBV7-2 to TRBJ2-1; 15 bases fit TRBD2. The CDR3 spans 17 residues. Germline lookup yields CDR1 SGHTA and CDR2 FQGNSA. V was pared by 7 bases and J by 9 bases, with 13 bases of the junction left unmatched. CDR3: CASTTTGTSGRTAEQFF. The CDR3 DNA sequence: TGTGCCAGCACCACGACGGGGACTAGCGGGAGGACCGCTGAGCAGTTCTTC.

The chain employs TRBV5-6 and TRBJ2-6; D ambiguous. V was clipped by 4 bases and J by 0 bases, with 5 bases between them. Germline V gene sequence: CDR1 SGHDT, CDR2 YYEEEE. The CDR3 has 14 amino acids. The CDR3 DNA sequence: TGTGCCAGCAGCCCGCGCTCTGGGGCCAACGTCCTGACTTTC. Its translation: CASSPRSGANVLTF.

The CDR3 is CASRLEGRQRDYNEQFF. CDR3 DNA: TGTGCAAGTCGCTTAGAGGGACGTCAGAGGGATTACAATGAGCAGTTCTTC. The chain joins TRBV12-2 to TRBJ2-1. TRBV12-2 is a pseudogene segment. This CDR3 region has 17 residues.

The chain employs TRBV25-1 and TRBJ1-2, with a weak D call TRBD1 (6 bases). Germline assignment: CDR1 MGHDK and CDR2 SYGVNS. CDR3 size: 12 residues. V gave up 6 bases and J gave up 3 bases, with 8 bases separating them. The DNA of the CDR3 is TGTGCCAGCAGGGACAGCTACTATGGCTACACCTTC. Translating it yields CASRDSYYGYTF.

The V gene is TRBV27, the J gene TRBJ2-3; tentatively, D is TRBD2 (5 bases). CDR1 MNHEY and CDR2 SMNVEV come from the germline V gene (reference sequence). V gave up 6 bases and J gave up 6 bases, with 10 bases separating them. This CDR3 contains 12 residues. For the CDR3, the DNA is TGTGCCAGCAGGTCCATAGCGGATACGCAGTATTTT. Protein product: CASRSIADTQYF.

The chain is built from TRBV7-9 and TRBJ1-3; D is unclear. Germline assignment: CDR1 SEHNR and CDR2 FQNEAQ (reference sequence). The CDR3 consists of 16 residues. The ends were cut back, 5 bases at V and 0 bases at J, with 14 bases in the middle. CDR3 protein: CASSPSRAHSGNTIYF. The CDR3 region has the DNA TGTGCCAGCAGCCCGTCGAGGGCTCACTCTGGAAACACCATATATTTT.

The chain uses TRBV2 and TRBJ1-5; a possible D gene is TRBD1 (5 bases). Germline V lookup: CDR1 SNHLY, CDR2 FYNNEI. The germline V and J ends were trimmed by 5 bases and 6 bases, with 17 bases remaining between them. The length of the CDR3 is 15 residues. The CDR3 region is CASSWDSGAGQPQHF. The DNA of the CDR3 is TGTGCCAGCAGTTGGGACTCGGGTGCGGGTCAGCCCCAGCATTTT.

This clone is a singleton in its sample. The chain is built from TRBV9 and TRBJ2-1; TRBD2 agrees at 10 bases. The CDR3 has 18 amino acids. With 4 bases clipped from V and 3 bases from J, the junction kept 13 bases outside the gene matches. CDR1 and CDR2 from the germline V gene are SGDLS and YYNGEE. DNA for the CDR3: TGTGCCAGCAGCCCTCCATCGGGGACTAGCGCGGTCTACAATGAGCAGTTCTTC. This encodes CASSPPSGTSAVYNEQFF.

This clone has only a few counts. The chain joins TRBV11-3 to TRBJ2-1; 11 nucleotides match TRBD2. Germline trimming cut 6 bases from V and 5 bases from J; bases unmatched to any gene: 12. In germline, CDR1 is SGHNT, CDR2 YENEEA. This CDR3 is built from 17 residues. CDR3 residues: CASSYNSLAGGDNEQFF. CDR3 coding DNA: TGTGCCAGCAGTTACAACTCGTTAGCGGGAGGGGACAATGAGCAGTTCTTC.

The V and J genes are TRBV27 and TRBJ1-2; D is perhaps TRBD1 (6 bases). The ends were cut back, 2 bases at V and 5 bases at J, with 12 bases in the middle. The CDR3 consists of 14 residues. Germline CDR1 and CDR2: MNHEY and SMNVEV (reference sequence). The CDR3 nucleotides are TGTGCCAGCAGTTTAAAGGGGGGGCCATATGGCTACACCTTC. Translating it yields CASSLKGGPYGYTF.

The gene calls are TRBV30 and TRBJ2-1; D not resolved. With 6 bases removed from V and 1 base from J, the gap between germline ends came to 19 bases. Germline lookup yields CDR1 GTSNPN and CDR2 SVGIG (reference sequence). The CDR3 sequence is 16 residues long. The CDR3 reads CACHHSTRVSYNEQFF. The CDR3 nucleotides are TGTGCCTGCCATCACTCCACACGGGTATCCTACAATGAGCAGTTCTTC.

The chain links TRBV28 to TRBJ1-2; 11 bases are a match to TRBD1. Trimming took 4 bases from V and 2 from J; bases not matched to a gene: 3. In germline, CDR1 is MDHEN, CDR2 SYDVKM. This CDR3 has 15 amino acids. The CDR3 region has the DNA TGTGCCAGCAGTTCGGACAGGGGGCGGAACTATGGCTACACCTTC. As protein: CASSSDRGRNYGYTF.

The genes are TRBV14 and TRBJ1-4; perhaps TRBD1 as D (5 bases). The CDR3 is 14 amino acids. Looked up from germline, CDR1 is SGHDN and CDR2 is FVKESK. Trimming left V 0 bases short and J 8 bases short, with 10 bases between. The CDR3 here is CASSQDYGAEKLFF. DNA of the CDR3: TGTGCCAGCAGCCAAGACTATGGGGCCGAAAAACTGTTTTTT.

The chain combines TRBV5-1 with TRBJ1-5; D gene unclear. Trimming pared 0 bases from V and 2 bases from J, leaving 6 bases between. The CDR3 has 14 amino acids. Germline lookup yields CDR1 SGHRS and CDR2 YFSETQ. CDR3 sequence: CASSLDLGNQPQHF. The CDR3, as DNA: TGCGCCAGCAGCTTGGATCTAGGCAATCAGCCCCAGCATTTT. Full variable domain (remainder filled in from reference TRBV5-1 and TRBJ1-5): KAGVTQTPRYLIKTRGQQVTLSCSPISGHRSVSWYQQTPGQGLQFLFEYFSETQRNKGNFPGRFSGRQFSNSRSEMNVSTLELGDSALYLCASSLDLGNQPQHFGDGTRLSIL.

CDR3 protein: CASSLESGGTGELFF. The CDR3 bases are TGTGCCAGCAGTCTTGAGTCCGGTGGCACCGGGGAGCTGTTTTTT. V usage is TRBV6-4 and J usage is TRBJ2-2; D gene uncertain. The V gene's germline CDR1 is MRHNA and CDR2 SNTAGT. Trimming left V 5 bases short and J 4 bases short, with 14 bases between. This CDR3 spans 15 amino acids.

The rearrangement joins TRBV4-1 to TRBJ1-1; no clear D gene. There are 13 residues in the CDR3. Trimming removed 6 bases at V and 3 bases at J, with 11 bases between. Germline V gives CDR1 MGHRA, CDR2 YSYEKL. CDR3 protein: CASSPPQDTEAFF. CDR3 coding DNA: TGCGCCAGCAGTCCCCCCCAGGACACTGAAGCTTTCTTT.

The V call is TRBV6-6, the J call TRBJ1-4; possible D gene TRBD1, 5 bases. This CDR3 has 13 residues. Germline V gene sequence: CDR1 MNHNY, CDR2 SVGAGI (reference sequence). With 5 bases removed from V and 5 bases from J, the gap between germline ends came to 9 bases. CDR3 loop: CASSPTVNEKLFF. CDR3 DNA: TGTGCCAGCAGTCCGACAGTAAATGAAAAACTGTTTTTT.

The chain recombines TRBV9 with TRBJ2-1; 10 positions agree with TRBD2. Germline V gene lookup returns CDR1 SGDLS and CDR2 YYNGEE. Germline trimming cut 2 bases from V and 10 bases from J; bases unmatched to any gene: 3. The CDR3 totals 13 residues. The CDR3: CASSVTSGNEQFF. The CDR3 DNA follows: TGTGCCAGCAGCGTCACTAGCGGGAACGAGCAGTTCTTC.

The rearrangement joins TRBV2 to TRBJ1-2, with TRBD1 as a possible D gene (5 bases). In germline, CDR1 is SNHLY, CDR2 FYNNEI. The CDR3 runs to 15 residues. Trimming took off 0 bases at V and 4 bases at J, with 12 bases between the two ends. This CDR3 is CASSEAGGRGYGYTF. In nucleotides, the CDR3 is TGTGCCAGCAGTGAAGCCGGGGGACGGGGCTATGGCTACACCTTC.

The rearrangement uses TRBV18 and TRBJ2-7, with TRBD1 as a possible D gene (6 bases). Between the trimmed V and J ends, which lost 3 bases and 6 bases, there was a span of 15 bases. This CDR3 contains 14 residues. Germline lookup yields CDR1 KGHSH and CDR2 LQKENI. DNA for the CDR3: TGTGCCAGCTCACCTACAGGGTACGGGACCGAGCAGTACTTC. Protein sequence: CASSPTGYGTEQYF. The complete variable domain, with remaining parts taken from reference TRBV18 and TRBJ2-7, reads NAGVMQNPRHLVRRRGQEARLRCSPMKGHSHVYWYRQLPEEGLKFMVYLQKENIIDESGMPKERFSAEFPKEGPSILRIQQVVRGDSAAYFCASSPTGYGTEQYFGPGTRLTVT.

The gene calls are TRBV28 and TRBJ2-5; D is unclear. The germline V gene encodes CDR1 MDHEN and CDR2 SYDVKM. With 4 bases removed from V and 2 bases from J, the gap between germline ends came to 2 bases. The CDR3 extends over 11 amino acids. CDR3 DNA: TGTGCCAGCAGTTCACAAGAGACCCAGTACTTC. Protein product: CASSSQETQYF.

V gene TRBV25-1 combines with J gene TRBJ1-4, with D tentatively TRBD1 (6 bases). The CDR3 extends over 15 amino acids. Per the germline V gene, CDR1 is MGHDK and CDR2 is SYGVNS. V lost 0 bases, J lost 6 bases, and 11 bases lay in between. CDR3 sequence: CASSEYGGPDEKLFF. CDR3 DNA: TGTGCCAGCAGTGAATATGGGGGGCCGGATGAAAAACTGTTTTTT.

In its sample, this clone was seen a few times. The J gene is TRBJ1-5, the V gene TRBV2, with a possible D match to TRBD1 (6 bases). There are 14 residues in the CDR3. Looked up from germline, CDR1 is SNHLY and CDR2 is FYNNEI. The V gene lost 8 bases and the J gene lost 6 bases, with 17 bases spanning the gap. Here the CDR3 reads CASEQGPSGQPQHF. In nucleotides, the CDR3 is TGTGCCAGCGAACAGGGACCTTCAGGTCAGCCCCAGCATTTT.

This chain connects TRBV2 to TRBJ2-7; 8 nucleotides align to TRBD1. Per the germline V gene, CDR1 is SNHLY and CDR2 is FYNNEI. The trim removed 6 bases at V and 7 bases at J, leaving 5 bases unmatched. The CDR3 is 12 amino acids. The DNA for the CDR3 is TGTGCCAGCAGGCCAGGGGGCTCTGAGCAGTACTTC. Protein product: CASRPGGSEQYF.

The chain has TRBV4-1 and TRBJ2-1; weak D call: TRBD2 (6 bases). Per the germline V gene, CDR1 is MGHRA and CDR2 is YSYEKL. CDR3 length: 16 amino acids. V was trimmed by 7 bases and J by 4 bases, leaving 20 bases between them. The CDR3 here is CASNPITSRRYNEQFF. The CDR3 bases are TGCGCCAGCAACCCAATTACTAGCAGGCGATACAATGAGCAGTTCTTC.

The genes are TRBV19 and TRBJ1-1, with D possibly matching TRBD1 (6 bases). The CDR3 is 16 amino acids. V was pared by 5 bases and J by 1 base, with 17 bases between. Germline assignment: CDR1 LNHDA and CDR2 SQIVND (reference sequence). The CDR3 sequence: CASSFKQGFQNTEAFF. CDR3 sequence (DNA): TGTGCCAGTAGTTTCAAACAGGGTTTTCAGAACACTGAAGCTTTCTTT. Using reference TRBV19 and TRBJ1-1 for the parts outside the CDR3, the full variable domain is DGGITQSPKYLFRKEGQNVTLSCEQNLNHDAMYWYRQDPGQGLRLIYYSQIVNDFQKGDIAEGYSVSREKKESFPLTVTSAQKNPTAFYLCASSFKQGFQNTEAFFGQGTRLTVV.

The rearrangement links TRBV28 to TRBJ1-4; D remains ambiguous. Germline CDR1 MDHEN, CDR2 SYDVKM. V lost 3 bases to trimming and J lost 0 bases, with 14 bases between them. There are 17 residues in the CDR3. The CDR3 here is CASSFRASRATNEKLFF. The CDR3 DNA is TGTGCCAGCAGTTTTCGGGCCTCCAGAGCAACTAATGAAAAACTGTTTTTT. The full variable domain, completed using reference TRBV28 and TRBJ1-4, is DVKVTQSSRYLVKRTGEKVFLECVQDMDHENMFWYRQDPGLGLRLIYFSYDVKMKEKGDIPEGYSVSREKKERFSLILESASTNQTSMYLCASSFRASRATNEKLFFGSGTQLSVL.

The chain has TRBV28 and TRBJ1-1; no clear D gene. Germline lookup yields CDR1 MDHEN and CDR2 SYDVKM. The CDR3 extends over 13 amino acids. The V gene lost 5 bases and the J gene lost 5 bases, with 12 bases spanning the gap. CDR3 bases: TGTGCCAGCAGTAACTCTCTAGGGACTGAAGCTTTCTTT. This sequence encodes CASSNSLGTEAFF.

The gene calls are TRBV7-2 and TRBJ2-7, with TRBD2 matching 7 bases. This CDR3 comprises 14 residues. The ends lost 4 bases at V and 2 bases at J; junction bases unmatched: 5. Germline-derived CDR1 and CDR2 are SGHTA and FQGNSA. For the CDR3, the DNA is TGTGCCAGCAGCTCCCCCCGGGAGGCCTACGAGCAGTACTTC. Encoded protein: CASSSPREAYEQYF.